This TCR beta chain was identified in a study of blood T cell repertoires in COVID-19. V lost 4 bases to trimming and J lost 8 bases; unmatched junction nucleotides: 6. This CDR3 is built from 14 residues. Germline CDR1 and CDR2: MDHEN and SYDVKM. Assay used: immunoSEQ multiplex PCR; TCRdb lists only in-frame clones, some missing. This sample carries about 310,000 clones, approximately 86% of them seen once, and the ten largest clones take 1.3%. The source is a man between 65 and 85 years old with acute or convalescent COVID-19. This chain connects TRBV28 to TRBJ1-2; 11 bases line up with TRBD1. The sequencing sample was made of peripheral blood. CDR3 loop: CASSWGQGEPGYTF. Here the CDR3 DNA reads TGTGCCAGCAGTTGGGGACAGGGGGAGCCCGGCTACACCTTC.